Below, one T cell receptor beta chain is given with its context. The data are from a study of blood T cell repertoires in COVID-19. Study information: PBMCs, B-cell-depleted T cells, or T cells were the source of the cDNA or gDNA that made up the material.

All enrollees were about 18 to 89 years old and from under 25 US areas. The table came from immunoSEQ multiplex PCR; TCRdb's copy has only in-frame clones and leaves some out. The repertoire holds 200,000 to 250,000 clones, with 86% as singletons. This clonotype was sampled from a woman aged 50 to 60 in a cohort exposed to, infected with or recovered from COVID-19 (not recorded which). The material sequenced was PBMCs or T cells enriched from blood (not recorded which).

The CDR3 DNA reads TGTGCCAGCAGCCCGGGAGGGTACTACAATGAGCAGTTCTTC. Encoded protein: CASSPGGYYNEQFF. The chain recombines TRBV7-3 with TRBJ2-1; 8 bases are shared with TRBD2. The CDR3 covers 14 residues. Trimming took 5 bases from V and 3 from J; bases not matched to a gene: 3. CDR1 and CDR2 from the germline V gene are SGHTA and FQGTGA. The full variable domain, completed using reference TRBV7-3 and TRBJ2-1, is GAGVSQTPSNKVTEKGKYVELRCDPISGHTALYWYRQSLGQGPEFLIYFQGTGAADDSGLPNDRFFAVRPEGSVSTLKIQRTERGDSAVYLCASSPGGYYNEQFFGPGTRLTVL.